This is a list of T cell receptor beta chains from one sample in a study of blood T cell repertoires in COVID-19. Clones were read by immunoSEQ multiplex PCR, and TCRdb kept only the in-frame ones, dropping some. The sample holds approximately 140,000 clones, 65% to 90% seen once. Sequenced: peripheral blood. These receptor sequences come from a man aged 65 to 79 with acute or convalescent COVID-19. Both conserved end residues are part of each CDR3. A D gene is named only where the DNA matches it firmly.

V | D | CDR3
TRBV5-1 | - | CASSFESGAYEQYF
TRBV3-1/TRBV3-2 | - | CASSQRAAGTGELFF
TRBV7-3 | TRBD2 | CASSLLAGGPHEQFF
TRBV5-4 | - | CASSLPRGLGGEQYF
TRBV6-1 | TRBD1 | CASSERQGPSPLHF
TRBV5-1 | - | CASKIGTNTGELFF
TRBV19 | TRBD2 | CASSSQILAVNEQFF
TRBV11-2 | - | CASSFTEKLFF
TRBV9 | TRBD2 | CASSVVGTSGRDEQFF
TRBV5-8 | TRBD2 | CASRLAGGAEQFF
TRBV28 | TRBD1 | CASSLAGGLRNEQYF
TRBV9 | - | CASSVEGAAGELFF
TRBV29-1 | TRBD2 | CSVRDKGSGRYSKIYEQYF
TRBV11-2 | TRBD2 | CASSLSGNYNEQFF
TRBV11-2 | - | CASSSPLNDEQFF
TRBV7-3 | TRBD2 | CASSPSGTWGETQYF
TRBV3-1/TRBV3-2 | TRBD2 | CASSKGTSGRGTGELFF
TRBV15 | - | CATSRDTYEQYF
TRBV7-8 | - | CASSLGISGNTIYF
TRBV28 | TRBD1 | CASSTGGQGNTEAFF
TRBV11-3 | - | CASSPGGHEQYF
TRBV14 | TRBD2 | CASSPALAGTGELFF
TRBV20-1 | - | CSASFASPNSPLHF
TRBV5-5 | - | CASSIDSGSSGNTIYF
TRBV24-1 | - | CATSGTVEGTDTQYF
TRBV5-6 | TRBD2 | CASSSPGTSGSGTDTQYF
TRBV9 | - | CASSGSTHEQYF
TRBV7-9 | - | CASSLAGQRNTDTQYF
TRBV29-1 | TRBD1 | CSVDPTGGNEAFF
TRBV13 | TRBD1 | CASSPTGGGTEAFF
TRBV6-5 | TRBD2 | CASSYRRTSGYEQYF
TRBV7-2 | TRBD2 | CASSPGLAGSNEQFF
TRBV7-2 | TRBD2 | CASSQPGTSDYYEQYF
TRBV27 | - | CASSLSSAEYNSPLHF
TRBV7-8 | TRBD2 | CASASGGDEQFF
TRBV19 | TRBD1 | CASSPEDRGGGYTF
TRBV19 | - | CASSVLRQSYSGNTIYF
TRBV11-2 | TRBD2 | CASSLTSGIGELFF
TRBV7-9 | TRBD2 | CASMWSGRAGNEQFF
TRBV27 | - | CASSLRENTEAFF
TRBV27 | - | CASSLRIRLGVEELFF
TRBV27 | - | CASTGTLGTEAFF
TRBV28 | - | CASSLERENSPLHF
TRBV19 | TRBD2 | CASSRAGESDTQYF
TRBV2 | - | CASSELVGSQETQYF
TRBV4-1 | - | CASSQDLMRNSYEQYF
TRBV3-1/TRBV3-2 | TRBD1 | CASSQMGRGYYEQYF
TRBV4-2 | TRBD1 | CASSQEAGTGGVFGQPQHF
TRBV30 | - | CAWSVLSGTMEYYGYTF
TRBV9 | - | CASSQWANSGANVLTF
TRBV19 | - | CASSIQGRETQYF
TRBV11-3 | - | CASSPEGSDTQYF
TRBV6-4 | - | CASSDWQENTEAFF
TRBV11-1 | - | CASSLEPINRASEAFF
TRBV7-7 | TRBD2 | CASSSREGPTGELFF
TRBV18 | - | CASSPLRQGTGNTIYF
TRBV15 | TRBD1 | CATSRDRGYGEQYF
TRBV28 | - | CASSLRTANTGAFF
TRBV6-5 | TRBD2 | CASVKAGGSPYEQYF